A single sample is the source of the 2 T cell receptor beta chains below, sequenced in a study of PD-1 and CTLA-4 blockade in melanoma. Repertoires were generated with immunoSEQ multiplex PCR, while TCRdb's copy carries only in-frame clones and drops some. This sample has over 15,000 clones, with approximately 70% found just once. This material consisted of CD8+ T cells from peripheral blood, taken from a patient given anti-PD-1 treatment. The origin of the receptors is a human donor with melanoma.

The sample holds one count of this clone. The rearrangement joins TRBV3-1 (or the pseudogene TRBV3-2) to TRBJ2-7; maybe TRBD2 (5 bases). Between the trimmed V and J ends, which lost 3 bases and 7 bases, there was a span of 13 bases. This CDR3 has 13 amino acids. The germline CDR1 and CDR2 sequences are LGHDT and YNNKEL (reference sequence). The chain's CDR3 is CASSQPSSAEQYF. The CDR3 region has the DNA TGTGCCAGCAGCCAGCCCAGTAGCGCTGAGCAGTACTTC.

V gene TRBV19 combines with J gene TRBJ2-7, with a weak D call TRBD2 (6 bases). Germline V gene sequence: CDR1 LNHDA, CDR2 SQIVND (reference sequence). This CDR3 region has 16 residues. The germline V and J ends were trimmed by 6 bases and 0 bases, with 18 bases remaining between them. CDR3 bases: TGTGCCAGTAGCGGCGGGGAATGGGAAGTCTCCTACGAGCAGTACTTC. It codes for CASSGGEWEVSYEQYF.